This T cell receptor beta chain was captured by sequencing in a study of blood T cell repertoires in COVID-19 (dated by TCRdb to the early 2020s). Concerning the study at large: Collaborator samples came from the United States, Italy and Spain and covered acute and convalescent phases of COVID-19. The prospective study material was composed of cDNA or gDNA derived from T cells, B-cell-depleted T cells, or PBMCs. Subjects who had been exposed to COVID-19, were actively infected with it, or had recovered from it provided the deeply sampled blood TCRbeta repertoires that made up the dataset. The repertoires were released in a freely available public database meant as a resource for research on the immune response to SARS-CoV-2. The samples were drawn from the first 160 participants of the ongoing ImmuneRACE study and from 1,254 subjects provided by 6 global collaborators. Sample metadata almost always included a de-identified subject ID, COVID-19 status, age in years and sex. Where HLA class I and class II types were available, the types were taken from metadata supplied by the sample provider, not from assay-based typing.

The collaborating institutions used their own protocols to collect whole blood in K2EDTA tubes. For TCRbeta analysis, collaborator samples were shipped as frozen whole blood, as isolated PBMCs, or as DNA extracted from either sample type. TCRbeta CDR3 regions were amplified from genomic DNA by means of the immunoSEQ Assay, a bias-controlled multiplex PCR. In the original analysis: Nucleated cell counts per sample were estimated from amplification of reference gene primers within the assay. To quantify the absolute abundance of each unique TCRbeta CDR3 rearrangement, sequence reads were collapsed and filtered. For each sample, productive Simpson clonality was calculated as the square root of Simpson's diversity index over productive rearrangements. Not all clones reach the TCRdb copy of this immuneACCESS table, which keeps in-frame sequences only. Checked studies attribute under half of the gap to unresolved V genes and leave the rest unexplained. V and J calls and clone size are as listed in that table; D and trimming were resolved from the DNA. The sample data list about 150,000 clones, and more than 75% of these were observed just once. Around 6.3% of the sample is in the top ten clones.

V lost 5 bases and J lost 7 bases, and the count of bases not matched to a germline gene is 14. Including the terminal cysteine and phenylalanine, the CDR3 comprises 15 residues. Solely the CDR3 DNA is kept, with 45 bases framed from the first base. From the germline V gene (reference sequence), CDR1 is SGHNT and CDR2 is YYREEE. The investigation overall reported the following: Clinical and demographic metadata were provided uncurated, with the amount varying by source and participant.

With respect to this clone: The antigen this receptor binds is unknown. Base qualities are missing; no much larger clone stands one base away.

Recombination joined TRBV5-4 with TRBJ2-7; 8 middle bases align to TRBD2. The material sequenced was peripheral blood. This sequence originates from a man of 80 years or more with acute or convalescent COVID-19. This receptor has the CDR3 CASRPGGGQSGEQYF. The DNA is TGTGCCAGCAGACCCGGGGGGGGGCAGTCGGGAGAGCAGTACTTC.